Sequencing of this T cell receptor (beta chain) was carried out in a study of blood T cells in healthy people across ages. V shed 6 bases and J shed 8 bases, with 10 bases lying between them. The length of the CDR3 is 11 residues. Sample-barcoded 5' priming and a J-beta primer mix drove a second PCR of about 7 to 12 cycles. A single record per CDR3 protein comes from TCRdb applying MiXCR to the 5' RACE reads. The repertoire holds hundreds of thousands of distinct CDR3 sequences, approximately 22% seen once, with 20% to 25% in the top ten. The table lists this clonotype with a few counts. The chain links TRBV12-3 or TRBV12-4 to TRBJ1-2; D unresolved. Sequenced: blood. The sequence derives from a man in his sixties or seventies in good health. The CDR3: CASRFGRGYTF. CDR3 DNA: TGTGCCAGCAGATTCGGGCGAGGCTACACCTTC.